This T cell receptor beta chain was obtained from a study of shared clonotypes between healthy human individuals. CDR1 MDHEN and CDR2 SYDVKM come from the germline V gene. The V and J ends lost 6 bases and 0 bases, in that order; junction bases with no gene match: 6. This CDR3 spans 15 amino acids. In the source study's methods: ImmunoSEQ yielded junction-only sequences lacking quality scores, so filtering differed. Using immunoSEQ multiplex PCR, the repertoire was profiled, and TCRdb retains in-frame clones only, with some absent. V and J calls and clone size come straight from that table; D and trimming were deduced from the DNA. Of more than 500,000 clones detected, roughly 95% appear once; the ten largest clones hold approximately 0.06%.

Sequences were obtained from naive CD4+ T cells sorted from blood. Subset here: CD45RA+ positively selected. This clonotype originated in a woman aged 25 to 39 in good health. The rearrangement joins TRBV28 to TRBJ2-3; TRBD1 matches 7 bases. CDR3: CASSDGTVSTDTQYF. CDR3 nucleotide sequence: TGTGCCAGCAGCGATGGGACAGTTAGCACAGATACGCAGTATTTT.